This is a list of T cell receptor beta chains from one sample in a study of early T cells in non-severe SARS-CoV-2 infection. Each CDR3 protein gets one entry after TCRdb re-called the 5' RACE reads with MiXCR. The sample records about 89,000 distinct CDR3 sequences, roughly 17% being singletons. Specimen: whole blood, collected at baseline. Receptors were obtained from an adult who was a healthcare worker with PCR-confirmed SARS-CoV-2 infection or an uninfected control (not recorded which). The CDR3 runs from the conserved cysteine through the conserved F or W. D genes are given only for firm matches. Size tells how often a clone was seen (once, few, many) or the class of an expanded clone, and some rows leave it out.

CDR3aa	CDR3nt	v_gene	j_gene	d_gene	abundance
CASSQTDFSGARSYEQYF	TGTGCCAGCAGCCAAACTGATTTTAGCGGGGCGCGCTCCTACGAGCAGTACTTC	TRBV14	TRBJ2-7	TRBD2	.
CASRPDYQRERGNIQYF	TGTGCCAGCAGACCGGATTACCAGCGGGAGAGGGGAAACATTCAGTACTTC	TRBV6-5	TRBJ2-4	TRBD2	few
CASSFPLEKTYEQYF	TGTGCCAGCAGCTTTCCCCTCGAAAAAACCTACGAGCAGTACTTC	TRBV7-9	TRBJ2-7	.	few
CASSLIGVGETQYF	TGTGCCAGCAGCTTAATCGGGGTAGGGGAGACCCAGTACTTC	TRBV7-6	TRBJ2-5	.	few
CASSPVGMNEQFF	TGTGCCAGCTCACCGGTGGGAATGAATGAGCAGTTCTTC	TRBV18	TRBJ2-1	.	.
CASRFTGFEQFF	TGTGCAAGTCGCTTTACAGGGTTTGAGCAGTTCTTC	TRBV12-2	TRBJ2-1	.	.
CSARDGRAADTQYF	TGCAGTGCTAGAGACGGCAGGGCAGCAGATACGCAGTATTTT	TRBV20-1	TRBJ2-3	.	.
CASNQGADEKLFF	TGCGCCAGCAACCAGGGGGCGGATGAAAAACTGTTTTTT	TRBV5-1	TRBJ1-4	TRBD1	many
CASSFGTGGETQYF	TGTGCCAGCAGTTTCGGGACAGGGGGGGAGACCCAGTACTTC	TRBV28	TRBJ2-5	TRBD1	few
CASSSLAGGSTEQFF	TGTGCCAGCAGCTCACTAGCGGGAGGCAGTACTGAGCAGTTCTTC	TRBV11-2	TRBJ2-1	TRBD2	few
CASSQDVRWNQPQHF	TGCGCCAGCAGCCAAGATGTTCGATGGAATCAGCCCCAGCATTTT	TRBV4-1	TRBJ1-5	.	few
CASSDGWAKNIQYF	TGTGCCAGCAGCGATGGGTGGGCCAAAAACATTCAGTACTTC	TRBV9	TRBJ2-4	.	many
CASSLEGQGPTGELFF	TGTGCCAGCAGCTTAGAAGGCCAGGGGCCCACCGGGGAGCTGTTTTTT	TRBV11-2	TRBJ2-2	.	few
CASSRSGTGLGEQYF	TGCGCCAGCAGCAGGTCCGGGACAGGGCTGGGCGAGCAGTACTTC	TRBV5-1	TRBJ2-7	TRBD1	few
CASSFDSGYEQYF	TGTGCCAGCAGTTTTGATTCGGGCTACGAGCAGTACTTC	TRBV7-9	TRBJ2-7	.	few
CASSLTTGYGANVLTF	TGTGCCAGCAGCCTAACAACAGGGTATGGGGCCAACGTCCTGACTTTC	TRBV7-3	TRBJ2-6	.	few
CASTMPGRQETQYF	TGTGCCAGCACCATGCCGGGTCGGCAAGAGACCCAGTACTTC	TRBV28	TRBJ2-5	.	few
CSARGTELNTEAFF	TGCAGTGCTAGAGGGACGGAACTGAACACTGAAGCTTTCTTT	TRBV20-1	TRBJ1-1	.	.
CASSVRGRGGTDTQYF	TGTGCCAGCAGCGTGAGAGGCCGGGGTGGCACAGATACGCAGTATTTT	TRBV9	TRBJ2-3	.	many
CASSQDWLAVNTGELFF	TGCGCCAGCAGCCAAGACTGGCTAGCGGTTAACACCGGGGAGCTGTTTTTT	TRBV4-1	TRBJ2-2	TRBD2	.
CASRSRLADTQYF	TGTGCCAGCAGATCCCGACTAGCAGATACGCAGTATTTT	TRBV7-9	TRBJ2-3	.	many
CASRYRLAGPYEQYF	TGTGCCAGCAGATACAGACTAGCGGGCCCCTACGAGCAGTACTTC	TRBV6-1	TRBJ2-7	TRBD2	.